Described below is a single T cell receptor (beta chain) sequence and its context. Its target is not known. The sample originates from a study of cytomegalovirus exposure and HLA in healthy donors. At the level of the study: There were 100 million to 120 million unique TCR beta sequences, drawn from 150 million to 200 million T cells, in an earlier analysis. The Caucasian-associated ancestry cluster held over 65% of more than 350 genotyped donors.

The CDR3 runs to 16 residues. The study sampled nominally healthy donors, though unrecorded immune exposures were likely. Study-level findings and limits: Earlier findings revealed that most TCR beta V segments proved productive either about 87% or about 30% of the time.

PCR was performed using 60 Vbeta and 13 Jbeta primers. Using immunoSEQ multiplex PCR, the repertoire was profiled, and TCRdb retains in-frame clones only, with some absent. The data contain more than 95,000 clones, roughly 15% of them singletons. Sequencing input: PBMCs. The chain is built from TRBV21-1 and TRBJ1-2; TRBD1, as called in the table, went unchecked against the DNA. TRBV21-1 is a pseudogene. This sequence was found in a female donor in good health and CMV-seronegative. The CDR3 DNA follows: TGTGCCAGCAGCACGGAACGCCGACAGTTCGACTATGGCTACACCTTC. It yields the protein CASSTERRQFDYGYTF.